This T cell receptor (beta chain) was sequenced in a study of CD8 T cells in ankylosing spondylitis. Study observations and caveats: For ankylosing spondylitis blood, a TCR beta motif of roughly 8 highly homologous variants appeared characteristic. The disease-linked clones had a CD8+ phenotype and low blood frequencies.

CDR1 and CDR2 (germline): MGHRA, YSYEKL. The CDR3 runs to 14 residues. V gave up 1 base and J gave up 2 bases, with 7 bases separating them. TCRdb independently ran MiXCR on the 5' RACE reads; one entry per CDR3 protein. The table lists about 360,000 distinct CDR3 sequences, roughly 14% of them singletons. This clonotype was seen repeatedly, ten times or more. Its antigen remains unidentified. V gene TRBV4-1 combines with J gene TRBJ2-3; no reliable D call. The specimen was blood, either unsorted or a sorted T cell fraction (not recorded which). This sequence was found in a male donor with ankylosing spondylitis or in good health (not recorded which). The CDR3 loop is CASSQGRPTDTQYF. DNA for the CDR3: TGCGCCAGCAGCCAAGGCCGTCCCACAGATACGCAGTATTTT.